The entry below gives a single T cell receptor beta chain sequence along with its context. No antigen is known for it. Base qualities are not at hand, and no much larger clone is one base apart. Five or six elective full-term cesarean deliveries at roughly 36-42 weeks of gestation, with no labor and no rupture of membranes, were the source of the term cord blood. Pregnancies with fetal demise, active maternal HSV infection or known maternal HIV infection were excluded from the study. A FACSAria III cell sorter was used to sort live, Annexin V-negative naive CD8+ T cells (CD3+CD8+CD45RA+CCR7+). Between roughly 18,000 and 100,000 naive CD8+ T cells were sorted per sample. Mixed venous-arterial cord blood was collected with preassembled standardized sampling kits. Cord blood was held at room temperature, and processing was completed within 4 hours of collection. Ficoll-Paque density gradient centrifugation was used to isolate mononuclear cells from diluted blood. Before sorting, mononuclear cells were cryopreserved in roughly 10% DMSO with roughly 90% FBS and kept in long-term storage at -150 degrees C. After thawing, the cells were stained with Annexin V and with antibodies against CD3, CD8, CCR7 and CD45RA. The DNeasy Blood and Tissue Kit was used to extract genomic DNA from sorted cell pellets that had been snap-frozen.

This record comes from a study of naive CD8 T cells in extremely preterm neonates (dated by TCRdb to about 2017). Regarding the research as a whole: The study compared TCRbeta CDR3 repertoires of sorted naive CD8+ T cells across four age groups: extremely preterm neonates, term neonates, young children and adults.

Study-wide findings and limitations: Preterm CDR3s were shorter, with fewer N additions and less junctional trimming, and were closer to germline than those of older groups. Prospective longitudinal studies of preterm and term neonates were called for by the authors so that T cell development could be tracked within individuals. Among the limitations the authors pointed out were a small sample size and productive template counts that varied across preterm samples. A larger fraction of CDR3 nucleotide sequences was shared among preterm neonates (around 2.5%) than among term neonates (around 0.4%), young children (roughly 0.03%) and adults (approximately 0.01%). Preterm neonates showed significantly lower iChao1 richness than every other age group (p < 0.05) along with an even clone distribution, indicating a less rich repertoire.

The CDR3 measures 13 amino acids from cysteine to phenylalanine. Only the CDR3 portion is preserved as DNA: 39 bases, with reading frame beginning at the first base. Reading the germline V gene gives CDR1 MNHEY and CDR2 SVGAGI. Trimming at the junction amounts to 6 bases on V and 4 bases on J, and the germline ends lie 12 bases apart. TCRbeta CDR3 regions were amplified from genomic DNA by a two-step, bias-controlled multiplex PCR. Primers specific for every TRBV and TRBJ gene segment were used in the multiplex PCR. TCRbeta repertoire data were generated with the immunoSEQ Assay. On the study's bioinformatics: To merge closely related sequences, reads went through filtering and clustering using a relative-frequency ratio and a modified nearest-neighbor algorithm. V, D and J gene assignments for CDR3 sequences followed IMGT annotation. Template counts were quantified against synthetic TCR CDR3 analog sequences and normalized for PCR amplification bias. Only unique productive sequences, defined as in-frame CDR3 sequences lacking stop codons, were included in the analyses. The immunoSEQ Analyzer software was used to compute clonality, defined as 1 minus Pielou's evenness, and iChao1 richness. JMP was used for statistical testing, with Student's t-test or a non-parametric test applied depending on Shapiro-Wilk normality results. TCRdb limited this immuneACCESS table to in-frame rearrangements with V and J called. A share of clones is missing; checked studies link under half to unresolved V genes, and the rest is unexplained. V and J calls and clone size are copied from that table; D and trimming were computed from the DNA. The sample table shows more than 7,000 clones, and about 94% are seen once. The ten largest make up approximately 0.49% of the sample.

The sequence links TRBV6-5 to TRBJ1-2, and perhaps TRBD1 as D gene, on 5 matching bases. The clonotype was recovered from a newborn in good health. The sequencing input was naive CD8+ T cells from cord blood. This receptor carries the CDR3 CASREGWFYGYTF. The nucleotide sequence is TGTGCCAGCAGGGAGGGGTGGTTCTATGGCTACACCTTC.